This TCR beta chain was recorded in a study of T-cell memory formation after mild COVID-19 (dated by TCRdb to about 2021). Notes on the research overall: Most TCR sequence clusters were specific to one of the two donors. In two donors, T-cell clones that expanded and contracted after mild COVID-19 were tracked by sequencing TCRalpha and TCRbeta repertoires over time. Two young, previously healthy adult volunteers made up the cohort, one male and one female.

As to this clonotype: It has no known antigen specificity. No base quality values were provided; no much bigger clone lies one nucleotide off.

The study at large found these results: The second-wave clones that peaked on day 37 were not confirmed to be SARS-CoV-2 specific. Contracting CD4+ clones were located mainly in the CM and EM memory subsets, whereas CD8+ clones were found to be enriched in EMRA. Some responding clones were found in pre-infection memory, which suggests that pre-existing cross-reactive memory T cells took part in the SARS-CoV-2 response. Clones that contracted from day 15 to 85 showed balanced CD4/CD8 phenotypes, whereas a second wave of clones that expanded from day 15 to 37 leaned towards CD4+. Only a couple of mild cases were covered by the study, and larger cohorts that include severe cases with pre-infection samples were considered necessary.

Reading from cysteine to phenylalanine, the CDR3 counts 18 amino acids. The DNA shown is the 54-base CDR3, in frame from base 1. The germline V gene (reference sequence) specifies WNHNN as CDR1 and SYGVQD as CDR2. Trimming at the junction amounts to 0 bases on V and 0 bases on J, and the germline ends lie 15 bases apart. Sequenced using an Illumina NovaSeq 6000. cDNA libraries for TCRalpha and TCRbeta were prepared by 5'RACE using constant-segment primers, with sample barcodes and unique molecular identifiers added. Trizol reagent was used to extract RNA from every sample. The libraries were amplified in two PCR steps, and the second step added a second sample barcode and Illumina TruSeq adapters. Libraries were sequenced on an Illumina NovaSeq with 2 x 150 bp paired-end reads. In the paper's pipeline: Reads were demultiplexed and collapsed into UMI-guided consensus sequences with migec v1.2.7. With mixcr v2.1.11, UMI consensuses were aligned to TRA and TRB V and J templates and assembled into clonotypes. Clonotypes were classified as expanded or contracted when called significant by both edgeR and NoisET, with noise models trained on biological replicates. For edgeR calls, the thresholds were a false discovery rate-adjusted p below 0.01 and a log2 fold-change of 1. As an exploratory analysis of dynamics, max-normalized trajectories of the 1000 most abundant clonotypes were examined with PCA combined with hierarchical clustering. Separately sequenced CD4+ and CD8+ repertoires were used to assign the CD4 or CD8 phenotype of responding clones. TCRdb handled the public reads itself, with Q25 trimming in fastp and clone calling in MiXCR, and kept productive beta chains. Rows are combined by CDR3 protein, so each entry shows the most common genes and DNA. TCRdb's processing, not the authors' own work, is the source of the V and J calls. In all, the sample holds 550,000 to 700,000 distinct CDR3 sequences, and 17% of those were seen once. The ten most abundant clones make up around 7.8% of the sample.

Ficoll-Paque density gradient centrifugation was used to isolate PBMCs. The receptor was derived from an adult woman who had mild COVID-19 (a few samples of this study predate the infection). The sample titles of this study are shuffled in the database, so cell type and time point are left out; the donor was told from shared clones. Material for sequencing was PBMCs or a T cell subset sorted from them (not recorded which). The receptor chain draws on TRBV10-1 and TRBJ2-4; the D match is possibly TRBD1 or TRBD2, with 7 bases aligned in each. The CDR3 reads CASSESWREGAAKNIQYF. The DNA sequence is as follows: TGCGCCAGCAGTGAGTCGTGGAGGGAGGGGGCAGCCAAAAACATTCAGTACTTC.